This record covers a single TCR beta chain. Additional DNA sequences in this sample encode the identical CDR3. The authors' processing: Reference gene primer amplification gave estimated nucleated cell counts. Clones were sequenced by immunoSEQ multiplex PCR, and TCRdb holds only the in-frame ones, with some missing. V and J calls and clone size are those listed in that table; D and trimming were worked out from the DNA. The sample lists 350,000 to 450,000 clones, around 84% occurring once. The CDR3 covers 14 residues. CDR1 is SGDLS and CDR2 is YYNGEE in the germline V gene. V dropped 3 bases and J dropped 0 bases, with 7 bases sitting between them. These data are taken from a study of blood T cell repertoires in COVID-19. Across the study: From T cells, B-cell-depleted T cells, or PBMCs came the material, which was cDNA or gDNA.

This TCR came from a woman between 18 and 29 years old with acute or convalescent COVID-19. This chain uses TRBV9 with TRBJ1-5; D is unresolved. Sequencing was done on a sample of peripheral blood. DNA of the CDR3: TGTGCCAGCAGCGCAGGTTCTAGCAATCAGCCCCAGCATTTT. Its translation: CASSAGSSNQPQHF. Full variable domain (outside the CDR3, taken from reference TRBV9 and TRBJ1-5): DSGVTQTPKHLITATGQRVTLRCSPRSGDLSVYWYQQSLDQGLQFLIQYYNGEERAKGNILERFSAQQFPDLHSELNLSSLELGDSALYFCASSAGSSNQPQHFGDGTRLSIL.